Here is one T cell receptor beta chain with its context. The antigen remains unidentified. This record belongs to a study of shared clonotypes between healthy human individuals. Points from the study as a whole: Large depth notwithstanding, sorted-subset sequencing proved incomplete by rarefaction. Limited genetic and exposure-history diversity came from having few donors.

CD45RO-negative CD8 cells positively selected for CCR7 made up the naive population, which excluded terminally differentiated effector memory CD45RA+ cells. V shed 6 bases and J 5 bases; nucleotides not matched to a gene: 9. The CDR3 has 15 amino acids. From germline, CDR1 is SGHNT and CDR2 YENEEA. Deep was the level used in running the assay. In the study's own analysis: Quality scores were absent from the junction-only immunoSEQ sequences, so filtering differed. Profiled with immunoSEQ multiplex PCR; TCRdb holds only in-frame clones, not every one. V, J and clone size are taken as reported in that table, and D and trimming were inferred from the DNA itself. The sample holds about 700,000 clones, roughly 94% seen once.

V is TRBV11-3 and J is TRBJ2-2, with 7 positions matching TRBD2. The specimen sequenced was naive CD8+ T cells sorted from blood. This clonotype was obtained from a man aged 25-45 years in good health. CDR3 DNA sequence: TGTGCCAGCAGTTCAGCGGGACTTCCAACCGGGGAGCTGTTTTTT. Encoded protein: CASSSAGLPTGELFF.